This T cell receptor (beta chain) was obtained from a study of cytomegalovirus exposure and HLA in healthy donors. General study results and limits: A later analysis found most CMV-associated TCR beta chains apparently HLA-restricted. Most TCRs appeared rarely, but some public TCRs recurred in many donors. Most likely, a cluster of highly shared sequence variants arose as a sequencing artifact.

Both 60 Vbeta primers and 13 Jbeta primers went into the PCR. Generated by immunoSEQ multiplex PCR, the TCRdb table keeps only in-frame clones and is missing some. The table records 150,000 to 200,000 clones, 81% of them present only once. Details on this clone: Its target is not known.

The CDR3 extends over 13 amino acids. Germline CDR1 SGHTA, CDR2 FQGTGA. With V trimmed by 4 bases and J by 5 bases, 3 bases remained unmatched. Material for sequencing was PBMCs. The receptor was derived from a woman between 18 and 29 years old in good health and CMV-seropositive. This chain joins TRBV7-3 and TRBJ2-5; 8 bases match TRBD1. The CDR3 coding sequence is TGTGCCAGCAGCTGGACAGGGAGTGAGACCCAGTACTTC. Translated, it gives CASSWTGSETQYF.